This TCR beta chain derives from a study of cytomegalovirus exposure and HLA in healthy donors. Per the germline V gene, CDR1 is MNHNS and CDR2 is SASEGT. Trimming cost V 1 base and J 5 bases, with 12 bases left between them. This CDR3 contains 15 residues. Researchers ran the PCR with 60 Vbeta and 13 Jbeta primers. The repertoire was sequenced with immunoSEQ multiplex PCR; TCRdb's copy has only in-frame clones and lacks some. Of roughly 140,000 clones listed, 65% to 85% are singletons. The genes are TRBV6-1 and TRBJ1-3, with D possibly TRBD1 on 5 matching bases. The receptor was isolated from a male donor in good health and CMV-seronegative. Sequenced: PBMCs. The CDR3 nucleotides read TGTGCCAGCAGTGAAGTCGCGGGGACTAGAAACACCATATATTTT. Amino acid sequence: CASSEVAGTRNTIYF.